The 31 T cell receptor beta chains listed next were all sequenced from one sample in a study of molecular identifiers for immune sequencing clone quantification. TCRdb called the PCR reads again in MiXCR, with one record for every CDR3 protein. The table shows some 680,000 distinct CDR3 sequences, with less than 30% occurring only once. Material: naive CD8+ T cells from blood, with Jurkat cell RNA spiked in. The subset: FACS-sorted CD8+CD4-CCR7+CD45RA+ naive T cells. Source of these receptors: a human donor in good health. Some libraries in this study had Jurkat cell RNA spiked in.

This clonotype was seen only once. The rearrangement joins TRBV20-1 to TRBJ2-2, with 9 bases identical to TRBD2. Trimming took 6 bases from V and 4 from J; bases not matched to a gene: 12. The CDR3 consists of 16 residues. From germline, CDR1 is DFQATT and CDR2 SNEGSKA (reference sequence). The CDR3 nucleotides read TGCAGTGCCCTACCTGCTAGCGGGGCAACCACCGGGGAGCTGTTTTTT. Its protein is CSALPASGATTGELFF.

Ten or more counts support this clonotype. V is TRBV7-9 and J is TRBJ2-4; possibly TRBD1 or TRBD2 for D (5 bases each). Between the trimmed V and J ends, which lost 1 base and 8 bases, there was a span of 27 bases. CDR1 and CDR2 (germline): SEHNR, FQNEAQ (reference sequence). The length of the CDR3 is 19 residues. CDR3 nucleotide sequence: TGTGCCAGCAGCTTAGGGCTCTTGAGGGGCCGTACCCCTGAGGACATTCAGTACTTC. Encoded protein: CASSLGLLRGRTPEDIQYF.

This clonotype was seen at least ten times. The CDR3 here is CASSFGQGSYEQYF. Written as DNA, the CDR3 is TGTGCCAGCAGCTTTGGACAGGGATCCTACGAGCAGTACTTC. The J gene is TRBJ2-7, the V gene TRBV5-4, with TRBD1 identical over 8 bases. This CDR3 region has 14 residues. The J segment lost 1 base and the V segment lost 2 bases, leaving 2 bases of the junction unmatched. From germline, CDR1 is SGHNT and CDR2 YYREEE (reference sequence). The full variable domain, with the rest looked up from reference TRBV5-4 and TRBJ2-7, is ETGVTQSPTHLIKTRGQQVTLRCSSQSGHNTVSWYQQALGQGPQFIFQYYREEENGRGNFPPRFSGLQFPNYSSELNVNALELDDSALYLCASSFGQGSYEQYFGPGTRLTVT.

The rearrangement uses TRBV12-3 or TRBV12-4 and TRBJ2-5, with a possible D match to TRBD1 (5 bases). The CDR3 is 16 residues long. Trimming cost V 4 bases and J 1 base, with 16 bases left between them. The CDR3 reads CASSSPMTDLQETQYF. The CDR3 DNA sequence: TGTGCCAGCAGTTCGCCGATGACAGACCTCCAAGAGACCCAGTACTTC.

In nucleotides, the CDR3 is TGTGCCAGCAGCCGCGGGACACCGCCCTACGAGCAGTACTTC. Its protein is CASSRGTPPYEQYF. This chain uses TRBV3-1 with TRBJ2-7, with D perhaps given as TRBD1 or TRBD2 (6 bases each). CDR3 length: 14 amino acids. Germline V gene data show CDR1 as LGHDT and CDR2 as YNNKEL (reference sequence). Trimming left V 4 bases short and J 2 bases short, with 12 bases between.

For this clonotype: This may be a read error: a much more frequent sequence differs by one nucleotide. The chain joins TRBV9 to TRBJ2-1; D is unresolved. The CDR3 length is 11 residues. CDR1 is SGDLS, CDR2 YYNGEE, per germline. The CDR3 DNA reads TGTGCCAGCAGCGCCCACAATGAGCCGTTCTTC. It encodes CASSAHNEPFF.

This sequence joins TRBV7-9 and TRBJ2-2; TRBD1 matches at 11 bases. V dropped 4 bases and J dropped 5; count of bases not matched to a gene: 6. The CDR3 loop spans 16 amino acids. Germline assignment: CDR1 SEHNR and CDR2 FQNEAQ (reference sequence). CDR3 region: CASSSWTGGKTGELFF. CDR3 coding DNA: TGTGCCAGCAGCTCGTGGACAGGGGGCAAGACCGGGGAGCTGTTTTTT. The full variable domain, rest sourced from reference TRBV7-9 and TRBJ2-2, is DTGVSQNPRHKITKRGQNVTFRCDPISEHNRLYWYRQTLGQGPEFLTYFQNEAQLEKSRLLSDRFSAERPKGSFSTLEIQRTEQGDSAMYLCASSSWTGGKTGELFFGEGSRLTVL.

Concerning this clonotype itself: Possible read error: a much larger clone is one base away. This chain connects TRBV9 to TRBJ1-1; TRBD1 matches 11 bases. The V gene's germline CDR1 is SGDLS and CDR2 YYNGEE. CDR3 length: 17 amino acids. The trim removed 3 bases at V and 2 bases at J, leaving 9 bases unmatched. The chain's CDR3 is CASSAGTGGSGNTEAFF. CDR3 DNA: TGTGCCAGCAGCGCAGGGACAGGGGGTTCGGGAAACACTGAAGCTTTCTTT.

This clonotype has ten or more counts. The J gene is TRBJ1-5, the V gene TRBV6-2 or TRBV6-3; 7 bases match TRBD1. The CDR3 length is 14 residues. Trimming removed 6 bases from V and 3 bases from J; junction bases left unmatched: 5. Germline CDR1 reads MNHEY; CDR2 reads SVGEGT. CDR3 coding DNA: TGTGCCAGCAGCCGGGGACAGAACAATCAGCCCCAGCATTTT. As protein: CASSRGQNNQPQHF.

This sequence joins TRBV19 and TRBJ1-5; D gene ambiguous. Trimming removed 9 bases from V and 1 base from J, with 10 bases in between. Germline V gene lookup returns CDR1 LNHDA and CDR2 SQIVND (reference sequence). The CDR3 loop spans 13 amino acids. CDR3 amino acids: CASLLGSNQPQHF. CDR3 DNA: TGTGCCAGCCTCCTAGGGAGCAATCAGCCCCAGCATTTT.

On this clonotype: A single base separates this from a much larger clone, so it may be a read error. The CDR3 sequence: CASSIGQGKLSF. CDR3 nucleotides: TGCGCCAGCAGCATAGGACAGGGAAAACTGTCTTTT. V gene TRBV5-1 combines with J gene TRBJ1-4; TRBD1 aligns across 8 bases. Germline loops: CDR1 SGHRS, CDR2 YFSETQ. This CDR3 contains 12 residues.

A few counts support this clonotype. This chain links TRBV6-2 or TRBV6-3 with TRBJ2-7; D unresolved. This CDR3 spans 15 amino acids. The germline V gene has CDR1 MNHEY and CDR2 SVGEGT. Trimming pared 2 bases from V and 5 bases from J, leaving 16 bases between. DNA for the CDR3: TGTGCCAGCAGTTACATTTCAGGTGTGCGGAACGAGCAGTACTTC. As protein: CASSYISGVRNEQYF.

This clonotype was observed many times. This chain uses TRBV29-1 with TRBJ2-7; 9 positions match TRBD2. The CDR3 contains 13 residues. The germline gives CDR1 SQVTM, CDR2 ANQGSEA. After removal of 6 bases from V and 2 bases from J, the junction contained 5 bases not matched to a gene. CDR3 in amino acids: CSVETSGAYEQYF. The DNA for the CDR3 is TGCAGCGTCGAGACTAGCGGAGCCTACGAGCAGTACTTC.

The V gene is TRBV27, the J gene TRBJ2-7, with a possible D match to TRBD2 (5 bases). The CDR3 covers 18 residues. Germline values: CDR1 MNHEY, CDR2 SMNVEV (reference sequence). With 5 bases removed from V and 4 bases from J, the gap between germline ends came to 27 bases. CDR3 coding DNA: TGTGCCAGCAGTGCCCGCCCGGGGTCAGTGCCCACTTGGTACGAGCAGTACTTC. Protein product: CASSARPGSVPTWYEQYF.

This chain uses TRBV20-1 with TRBJ2-2, with TRBD1 matching over 9 bases. Germline values: CDR1 DFQATT, CDR2 SNEGSKA (reference sequence). CDR3 size: 15 residues. Germline trimming cut 2 bases from V and 5 bases from J; bases unmatched to any gene: 6. In DNA form, the CDR3 reads TGCAGTGCTAGACCGAGGACAGGGGTGACCGGGGAGCTGTTTTTT. It codes for CSARPRTGVTGELFF.

This clonotype was seen at least ten times. The J gene is TRBJ1-4, the V gene TRBV7-6, with D hard to call. V was shortened by 1 base and J by 7 bases, with 10 bases between the two germline ends. The length of the CDR3 is 14 residues. CDR1 and CDR2 from the germline V gene are SGHVS and FNYEAQ. The CDR3 loop is CASSLGTNGEKLFF. The DNA for the CDR3 is TGTGCCAGCAGCTTAGGGACGAACGGTGAAAAACTGTTTTTT.

A few counts support this clonotype. J is TRBJ2-3 and V is TRBV7-3; 12 bases line up with TRBD1. Germline V gene data show CDR1 as SGHTA and CDR2 as FQGTGA. This CDR3 has 16 residues. Trimming cost V 5 bases and J 4 bases; bases outside gene matches: 7. The CDR3 loop reads CASSPGTGGSADTQYF. The CDR3 coding sequence is TGTGCCAGCAGCCCGGGGACAGGGGGCTCAGCAGATACGCAGTATTTT.

To note about this clonotype: This may be a read error, as it is one base from a much larger clone. The chain employs TRBV30 and TRBJ1-1; D is undetermined. The germline V gene encodes CDR1 GTSNPN and CDR2 SVGIG (reference sequence). The CDR3 is made up of 13 amino acids. CDR3 bases: TGTGCCTGGGACTCGATTAAGAACACTGGAGCTTTCTTT. Translating it yields CAWDSIKNTGAFF.

The sample holds many counts of this clonotype. The chain joins TRBV2 to TRBJ2-5, with D uncertain. Per the germline V gene, CDR1 is SNHLY and CDR2 is FYNNEI. V was shortened by 4 bases and J by 4 bases, with 4 bases between the two germline ends. The CDR3 has 11 amino acids. The CDR3 sequence is CASSVTETQYF. As DNA, the CDR3 is TGTGCCAGCAGTGTCACAGAGACCCAGTACTTC.

This clonotype was seen many times. The chain is built from TRBV28 and TRBJ2-5; D gene unclear. This CDR3 spans 13 amino acids. Germline CDR1 reads MDHEN; CDR2 reads SYDVKM. V shed 8 bases and J shed 2 bases, with 12 bases lying between them. The CDR3 nucleotides read TGTGCCAGCGGTGGTAGTTGGCAAGAGACCCAGTACTTC. Amino acids: CASGGSWQETQYF. The full variable domain, rest sourced from reference TRBV28 and TRBJ2-5, is DVKVTQSSRYLVKRTGEKVFLECVQDMDHENMFWYRQDPGLGLRLIYFSYDVKMKEKGDIPEGYSVSREKKERFSLILESASTNQTSMYLCASGGSWQETQYFGPGTRLLVL.

This clonotype was counted only a few times. The chain combines TRBV9 with TRBJ2-1; no clear D. The CDR3 has 15 residues. The ends were cut back, 1 base at V and 1 base at J, with 9 bases in the middle. Looked up from germline, CDR1 is SGDLS and CDR2 is YYNGEE. The CDR3: CASSVSAESYNEQFF. The DNA for the CDR3 is TGTGCCAGCAGCGTATCGGCCGAGTCCTACAATGAGCAGTTCTTC.

As concerns this clonotype: With a much larger clone just one base away, this may be a read error. V gene TRBV30 combines with J gene TRBJ1-5, with D tentatively TRBD1 (6 bases). The germline gives CDR1 GTSNPN, CDR2 SVGIG (reference sequence). The CDR3 contains 14 residues. Between the trimmed V and J ends, which lost 2 bases and 6 bases, there was a span of 14 bases. CDR3: CAWSPDSGSQPQHF. Here the CDR3 DNA reads TGTGCCTGGAGTCCGGACAGTGGTAGTCAGCCCCAGCATTTT.

Regarding this clonotype: This clone may be a read error of a much larger clone one base away. Because the CDR3 is missing its conserved closing phenylalanine or tryptophan, this is likely a read error. This chain joins TRBV28 and TRBJ2-7, with 8 nucleotides matching TRBD1. CDR1 and CDR2 (germline): MDHEN, SYDVKM. Trimming took 6 bases from V and 3 from J; bases not matched to a gene: 10. CDR3 length: 15 amino acids. The CDR3 DNA follows: TGTGCCAGCAGATCAGGACAGGGCCTCCACTACGAGCAGTACTAC. This codes for CASRSGQGLHYEQYY.

V gene TRBV2 combines with J gene TRBJ2-3; D gene unclear. V shed 5 bases and J shed 2 bases, with 17 bases lying between them. The CDR3 spans 16 residues. The germline V gene has CDR1 SNHLY and CDR2 FYNNEI. The CDR3 DNA reads TGTGCCAGCAGTTGGGATACAGAACAAATCACAGATACGCAGTATTTT. Translated: CASSWDTEQITDTQYF.

This clonotype was counted at least ten times. The rearrangement links TRBV20-1 to TRBJ2-7, with D possibly being TRBD1 (6 bases). V lost 4 bases to trimming and J lost 1 base, with 14 bases between them. Germline CDR1 DFQATT, CDR2 SNEGSKA (reference sequence). CDR3 length: 14 residues. In DNA form, the CDR3 reads TGCAGTGCTACGGACAGATCCTCTTCCTACGAGCAGTACTTC. Its translation: CSATDRSSSYEQYF.

With regard to this clonotype: At one end, the junction sequence differs from germline, possibly due to a read error. The gene calls are TRBV6-5 and TRBJ1-6; 8 bases match TRBD1. CDR3 size: 16 residues. Germline V gene sequence: CDR1 MNHEY, CDR2 SVGAGI. The CDR3 DNA sequence: TGTGCCAGCAGTTACGGACAGGGACCTTATAATTCACCCCACCACTTT. It encodes CASSYGQGPYNSPHHF.

The chain combines TRBV29-1 with TRBJ2-7, with unresolved D. Trimming left V 0 bases short and J 0 bases short, with 3 bases between. The CDR3 sequence is 12 residues long. Germline CDR1 reads SQVTM; CDR2 reads ANQGSEA. In DNA form, the CDR3 reads TGCAGCGTTGAAGAACCCTCCTACGAGCAGTACTTC. Protein sequence: CSVEEPSYEQYF.

This clonotype has more than one count but fewer than ten. This chain uses TRBV27 with TRBJ1-1; TRBD1 might be the D (6 bases). V lost 7 bases and J lost 5, with 17 bases in between. Germline CDR1 MNHEY, CDR2 SMNVEV (reference sequence). CDR3 length: 14 residues. The CDR3 is CASMGGYGPTEAFF. CDR3 DNA sequence: TGTGCCAGCATGGGGGGCTACGGCCCGACTGAAGCTTTCTTT.

J is TRBJ2-2 and V is TRBV5-3; D not certain. TRBV5-3 is reported as an ORF; its role is uncertain. With 8 bases removed from V and 0 bases from J, the gap between germline ends came to 11 bases. This CDR3 is 14 amino acids long. The CDR3 sequence is CASKPNANTGELFF. The CDR3 DNA follows: TGTGCCAGCAAGCCGAACGCGAACACCGGGGAGCTGTTTTTT.

This clonotype was seen a few times. The chain links TRBV9 to TRBJ2-6; the D is unclear. The CDR3 contains 13 residues. CDR1 and CDR2 (germline): SGDLS, YYNGEE. Trimming took 4 bases from V and 5 from J, leaving 7 bases between them. CDR3 coding DNA: TGTGCCAGCAGCCCCCTCAGGGCCAACGTCCTGACTTTC. It yields the protein CASSPLRANVLTF.

There are a few counts of this clonotype. A read error may be the cause here, since a much bigger clone is one base away. The CDR3 nucleotides are TGTGCCAGCAGCCGGCTCACCGGGGAGCTGTTTTTT. Its translation is CASSRLTGELFF. The V call is TRBV7-9, the J call TRBJ2-2; D uncertain. The CDR3 consists of 12 residues. V was cut by 5 bases and J by 4 bases, with 5 bases left in between. Germline V gene lookup returns CDR1 SEHNR and CDR2 FQNEAQ (reference sequence).